This TCR beta chain was documented in a study of blood T cell repertoires in COVID-19. The table came from immunoSEQ multiplex PCR; TCRdb's copy has only in-frame clones and leaves some out. Of 90,000 to 100,000 clones listed, approximately 84% were seen once; the top ten hold nearly 4.5%. Germline V CDR1 and CDR2: MNHEY, SVGAGI. The CDR3 contains 15 residues. The V end was cut by 5 bases, the J end by 3 bases, with 13 bases between. The sample comprised peripheral blood. The receptor was isolated from a man aged 60 to 69 with acute or convalescent COVID-19. This chain joins TRBV6-5 and TRBJ1-4, with D tentatively TRBD1 (5 bases). The CDR3 region is CASSQGSTANEKLFF. The CDR3 region has the DNA TGTGCCAGCAGTCAGGGTTCTACCGCTAATGAAAAACTGTTTTTT.